These T cell receptor beta chains were read from a single sample in a study of T cells in narcolepsy. Profiled with immunoSEQ multiplex PCR; TCRdb holds only in-frame clones, not every one. The table shows about 35,000 clones, with 80% occurring only once. The sample comprised memory (CD45RA-) CD4+ T cells from blood. These receptors originate from a human donor in good health. CDR3s include the opening cysteine and the closing phenylalanine or tryptophan. The order of the fields is CDR3 protein, CDR3 DNA, V gene, J gene, clone size, D gene. A D gene is named only where the DNA matches it firmly. Where a row states a size, it is once, few, many or the class of an expanded clone; other rows omit it.

CDR3 protein: CASSGDRPGTEQYF
CDR3 DNA: TGTGCCAGCAGCGGGGACCGTCCCGGGACTGAGCAGTACTTC
V gene: TRBV21-1
J gene: TRBJ2-7
clone size: -
D gene: -

CDR3 protein: CASSPGGAGYEQYF
CDR3 DNA: TGTGCCAGCAGCCCGGGCGGGGCTGGCTACGAGCAGTACTTC
V gene: TRBV5-5
J gene: TRBJ2-7
clone size: -
D gene: -

CDR3 protein: CASTTTDRVMTQYF
CDR3 DNA: TGTGCCAGCACTACGACCGACAGGGTGATGACCCAGTACTTC
V gene: TRBV28
J gene: TRBJ2-5
clone size: -
D gene: TRBD1

CDR3 protein: CASSPLGQGGTEAFF
CDR3 DNA: TGTGCCAGCAGTCCTCTCGGACAGGGGGGGACTGAAGCTTTCTTT
V gene: TRBV4-2
J gene: TRBJ1-1
clone size: -
D gene: TRBD1

CDR3 protein: CASSLRGSGRAPDTQYF
CDR3 DNA: TGCGCCAGCAGCTTGCGGGGTAGCGGGAGGGCGCCAGATACGCAGTATTTT
V gene: TRBV5-1
J gene: TRBJ2-3
clone size: -
D gene: TRBD2

CDR3 protein: CASSFRLAVLSYEQYF
CDR3 DNA: TGTGCCAGCAGTTTTAGACTAGCGGTACTTTCCTACGAGCAGTACTTC
V gene: TRBV28
J gene: TRBJ2-7
clone size: -
D gene: TRBD2

CDR3 protein: CASSFSEITEAFF
CDR3 DNA: TGTGCCAGCAGCTTCTCCGAAATCACTGAAGCTTTCTTT
V gene: TRBV7-3
J gene: TRBJ1-1
clone size: -
D gene: -

CDR3 protein: CASGGASSYNEQFF
CDR3 DNA: TGCGCCAGCGGCGGGGCATCCTCCTACAATGAGCAGTTCTTC
V gene: TRBV5-1
J gene: TRBJ2-1
clone size: once
D gene: -

CDR3 protein: CASSTDSYGYTF
CDR3 DNA: TGTGCCAGCAGCACGGACAGTTATGGCTACACCTTC
V gene: TRBV2
J gene: TRBJ1-2
clone size: -
D gene: -

CDR3 protein: CASRTRTSGRMYEQYF
CDR3 DNA: TGTGCAAGTCGCACCCGGACTAGCGGGAGGATGTACGAGCAGTACTTC
V gene: TRBV12-2
J gene: TRBJ2-7
clone size: -
D gene: -

CDR3 protein: CVSSVEGQHSPLHF
CDR3 DNA: TGTGTCAGCAGCGTAGAGGGGCAGCATTCACCCCTCCACTTT
V gene: TRBV9
J gene: TRBJ1-6
clone size: -
D gene: -

CDR3 protein: CASSSRLAASDTQYF
CDR3 DNA: TGTGCCAGCAGCTCTCGACTAGCTGCCTCAGATACGCAGTATTTT
V gene: TRBV6-1
J gene: TRBJ2-3
clone size: -
D gene: TRBD2

CDR3 protein: CASSIHRLMNTEAFF
CDR3 DNA: TGTGCCAGTAGTATTCACAGACTAATGAACACTGAAGCTTTCTTT
V gene: TRBV19
J gene: TRBJ1-1
clone size: -
D gene: -

CDR3 protein: CASSKVGQGARYGYTF
CDR3 DNA: -
V gene: TRBV21-1
J gene: TRBJ1-2
clone size: -
D gene: -

CDR3 protein: CASGDRLNTEAFF
CDR3 DNA: TGTGCCAGTGGGGACAGGTTGAACACTGAAGCTTTCTTT
V gene: TRBV19
J gene: TRBJ1-1
clone size: -
D gene: TRBD1

CDR3 protein: CASSKGLPMGETQYF
CDR3 DNA: TGTGCCAGCAGCAAAGGACTCCCTATGGGGGAGACCCAGTACTTC
V gene: TRBV5-4
J gene: TRBJ2-5
clone size: -
D gene: -

CDR3 protein: CASSQGLAGEQYF
CDR3 DNA: TGCGCCAGCAGCCAAGGACTAGCGGGAGAGCAGTACTTC
V gene: TRBV4-3
J gene: TRBJ2-7
clone size: -
D gene: TRBD2

CDR3 protein: CASSADHEQYF
CDR3 DNA: TGTGCCAGCAGCGCAGACCACGAGCAGTACTTC
V gene: TRBV11-3
J gene: TRBJ2-7
clone size: -
D gene: -

CDR3 protein: CASSFPNSYEQYF
CDR3 DNA: TGTGCCAGCAGTTTCCCCAACTCGTACGAGCAGTACTTC
V gene: TRBV28
J gene: TRBJ2-7
clone size: -
D gene: -

CDR3 protein: CASSYKNIQYF
CDR3 DNA: TGTGCCAGCAGTTACAAAAACATTCAGTACTTC
V gene: TRBV6-5
J gene: TRBJ2-4
clone size: few
D gene: -

CDR3 protein: CSARTGETQYF
CDR3 DNA: TGCAGTGCAAGGACAGGAGAGACCCAGTACTTC
V gene: TRBV20-1
J gene: TRBJ2-5
clone size: -
D gene: TRBD1

CDR3 protein: CASRSQGRPINYGYTF
CDR3 DNA: TGTGCCAGCCGCAGTCAGGGCAGGCCGATTAACTATGGCTACACCTTC
V gene: TRBV27
J gene: TRBJ1-2
clone size: -
D gene: -

CDR3 protein: CASSVHRGYEQYF
CDR3 DNA: TGTGCCAGCAGTGTGCACAGGGGCTACGAGCAGTACTTC
V gene: TRBV2
J gene: TRBJ2-7
clone size: few
D gene: TRBD1

CDR3 protein: CASSYSIGGLYF
CDR3 DNA: TGTGCCAGCAGTTACTCGATCGGGGGTTTGTACTTC
V gene: TRBV6-5
J gene: TRBJ2-5
clone size: -
D gene: -

CDR3 protein: CASSETGTGIYEQYF
CDR3 DNA: TGTGCCAGCAGTGAGACCGGGACAGGAATCTACGAGCAGTACTTC
V gene: TRBV6-6
J gene: TRBJ2-7
clone size: -
D gene: TRBD1

CDR3 protein: CASSSGDRQGQETQYF
CDR3 DNA: TGTGCCAGCAGCTCGGGAGACAGACAAGGCCAAGAGACCCAGTACTTC
V gene: TRBV5-4
J gene: TRBJ2-5
clone size: -
D gene: -

CDR3 protein: CAISDRVSPIGYNEQFF
CDR3 DNA: TGTGCCATCAGTGATCGGGTCTCACCCATCGGCTACAATGAGCAGTTCTTC
V gene: TRBV10-3
J gene: TRBJ2-1
clone size: -
D gene: -

CDR3 protein: CASSSSGGFPDEQYF
CDR3 DNA: TGTGCCAGCAGTTCATCAGGGGGGTTTCCGGACGAGCAGTACTTC
V gene: TRBV28
J gene: TRBJ2-7
clone size: -
D gene: -

CDR3 protein: CASSSDGVNEKLFF
CDR3 DNA: TGCGCCAGCAGTTCCGACGGAGTCAATGAAAAACTGTTTTTT
V gene: TRBV5-1
J gene: TRBJ1-4
clone size: -
D gene: -

CDR3 protein: CASSLDAGAGGYTF
CDR3 DNA: TGTGCCAGCAGCTTAGATGCAGGGGCTGGGGGCTACACCTTC
V gene: TRBV7-9
J gene: TRBJ1-2
clone size: -
D gene: -

CDR3 protein: CASRRNRQDDTQYF
CDR3 DNA: TGTGCCAGCAGAAGAAACCGACAGGACGATACGCAGTATTTT
V gene: TRBV27
J gene: TRBJ2-3
clone size: -
D gene: -

CDR3 protein: CASSFGDLGNEQFF
CDR3 DNA: TGTGCCAGCAGCTTTGGGGACCTAGGGAATGAGCAGTTCTTC
V gene: TRBV7-7
J gene: TRBJ2-1
clone size: once
D gene: -

CDR3 protein: CASSFGEGGISPLHF
CDR3 DNA: TGTGCCAGCAGCTTTGGAGAAGGGGGCATTTCACCCCTCCACTTT
V gene: TRBV7-8
J gene: TRBJ1-6
clone size: -
D gene: TRBD1

CDR3 protein: CASSYRTSGRHYEQYF
CDR3 DNA: TGTGCCAGCAGTTACAGGACTAGCGGGAGACACTACGAGCAGTACTTC
V gene: TRBV6-5
J gene: TRBJ2-7
clone size: once
D gene: TRBD2

CDR3 protein: CASIHPGGGGYTF
CDR3 DNA: TGTGCCAGCATTCACCCAGGGGGCGGCGGCTACACCTTC
V gene: TRBV28
J gene: TRBJ1-2
clone size: -
D gene: TRBD1

CDR3 protein: CASSPRHGTGLNSPLHF
CDR3 DNA: TGCGCCAGCAGCCCAAGGCACGGGACAGGGCTTAATTCACCCCTCCACTTT
V gene: TRBV4-1
J gene: TRBJ1-6
clone size: -
D gene: TRBD1

CDR3 protein: CASSYWEGRGTQYF
CDR3 DNA: TGTGCCAGCAGTTACTGGGAGGGGCGAGGGACCCAGTACTTC
V gene: TRBV6-5
J gene: TRBJ2-5
clone size: -
D gene: TRBD2

CDR3 protein: CSVRPLGETQYF
CDR3 DNA: TGCAGCGTCCGACCCCTGGGAGAGACCCAGTACTTC
V gene: TRBV29-1
J gene: TRBJ2-5
clone size: once
D gene: -

CDR3 protein: CVSSTTGGISNTEAFF
CDR3 DNA: TGTGTCAGCAGTACCACAGGGGGCATTTCAAACACTGAAGCTTTCTTT
V gene: TRBV27
J gene: TRBJ1-1
clone size: -
D gene: TRBD1

CDR3 protein: CASTPLMGRNTEAFF
CDR3 DNA: TGTGCCAGCACCCCGCTCATGGGACGGAACACTGAAGCTTTCTTT
V gene: TRBV28
J gene: TRBJ1-1
clone size: -
D gene: -